This TCR beta chain was identified during a study of blood T cell repertoires in COVID-19. About the research overall: COVID-19 samples from acute and convalescent phases originated in the United States, Italy and Spain.

Only in-frame clones appear in the TCRdb table, and some are missing; sequencing was by immunoSEQ multiplex PCR. The data contain hundreds of thousands of clones, roughly 85% of them seen just once; the ten biggest clones take up about 2%. Germline trimming cut 0 bases from V and 3 bases from J; bases unmatched to any gene: 13. The CDR3 spans 18 residues. The germline V gene encodes CDR1 PRHDT and CDR2 FYEKMQ (reference sequence). What was sequenced was PBMCs or T cells enriched from blood (not recorded which). This clonotype originated in a man aged 25 to 40 who had recovered from COVID-19. The J gene is TRBJ1-2, the V gene TRBV13; 7 nucleotides align to TRBD1. CDR3 bases: TGTGCCAGCAGCTTAGGCCGGCGACAGGGTATGTTTGACTATGGCTACACCTTC. It is translated as CASSLGRRQGMFDYGYTF.